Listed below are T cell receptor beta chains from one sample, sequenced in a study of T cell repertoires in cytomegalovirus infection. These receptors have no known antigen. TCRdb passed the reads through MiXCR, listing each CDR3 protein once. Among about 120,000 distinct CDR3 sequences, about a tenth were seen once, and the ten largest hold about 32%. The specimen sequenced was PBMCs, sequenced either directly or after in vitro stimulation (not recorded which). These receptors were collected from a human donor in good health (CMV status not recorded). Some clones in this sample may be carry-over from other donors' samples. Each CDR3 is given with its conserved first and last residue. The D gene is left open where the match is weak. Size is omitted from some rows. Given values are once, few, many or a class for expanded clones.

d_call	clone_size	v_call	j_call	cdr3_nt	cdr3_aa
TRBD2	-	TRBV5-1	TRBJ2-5	TGCGCCAGCAGCCAGACTAGCGGGATCCCAGAGACCCAGTACTTC	CASSQTSGIPETQYF
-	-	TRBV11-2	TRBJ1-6	TGTGCCAGCAGCTTAGCACAGGGAGGTTCACCCCTCCACTTT	CASSLAQGGSPLHF
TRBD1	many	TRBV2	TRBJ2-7	TGTGCCAGCTCACGAAGGGGGACAGTTTCCTACGAGCAGTACTTC	CASSRRGTVSYEQYF
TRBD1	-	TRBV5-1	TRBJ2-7	TGCGCCAGCAGCTTGTCATTAGGACAGGGTTTAGGCTACGAGCAGTACTTC	CASSLSLGQGLGYEQYF
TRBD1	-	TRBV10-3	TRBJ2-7	TGTGCCATTGGCCGGGACAGGGGCTACGAGCAGTACTTC	CAIGRDRGYEQYF
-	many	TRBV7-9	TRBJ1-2	TGTGCCAGCAGCTTAGAGGGATTCGGCTACACCTTC	CASSLEGFGYTF
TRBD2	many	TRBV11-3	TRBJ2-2	TGTGCCAGCAGCTTAGTCGGACTGACTAGCGGGAACACCGGGGAGCTGTTTTTT	CASSLVGLTSGNTGELFF
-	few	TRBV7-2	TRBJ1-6	TGTGCCAGCAGCTTAGGGCCGGATAATTCACCCCTCCACTTT	CASSLGPDNSPLHF
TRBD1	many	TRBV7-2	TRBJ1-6	TGTGCCAGCAGCCCACAGGGGGCGGTTAATTCACCCCTCCACTTT	CASSPQGAVNSPLHF
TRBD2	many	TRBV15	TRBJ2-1	TGTGCCACCAGCTTCTTGGGACTAGCGATACATGAGCAGTTCTTC	CATSFLGLAIHEQFF
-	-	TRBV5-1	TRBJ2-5	TGCGCCAGCAGCTTAATAGTAGGGGAGACCCAGTACTTC	CASSLIVGETQYF
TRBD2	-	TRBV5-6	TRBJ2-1	TGTGCCAGCAGCCGACTACTAGCGGGAGCCGACAATGAGCAGTTCTTC	CASSRLLAGADNEQFF
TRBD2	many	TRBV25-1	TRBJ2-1	TGTGCCAGCAGCGAAACGGGGGGGAGCTCCTACAATGAGCAGTTCTTC	CASSETGGSSYNEQFF
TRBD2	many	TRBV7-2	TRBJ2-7	TGTGCCAGCAGCCCCACGGGGGGAAATTCCTACGAGCAGTACTTC	CASSPTGGNSYEQYF
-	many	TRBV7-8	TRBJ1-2	TGTGCCAGCAGCTTGGCCCAGGACGTTGGCTACACCTTC	CASSLAQDVGYTF
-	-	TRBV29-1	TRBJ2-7	TGCAGCGGCCTTTTCGCATACGAGCAGTACTTC	CSGLFAYEQYF
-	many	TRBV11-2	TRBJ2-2	TGTGCCAGCAGCTTAGATCGAACGGCCAACTTAGGCACCGGGGAGCTGTTTTTT	CASSLDRTANLGTGELFF
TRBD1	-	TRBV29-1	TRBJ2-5	TGCAGCGCTGGGACAGGGGGGCAAGAGACCCAGTACTTC	CSAGTGGQETQYF
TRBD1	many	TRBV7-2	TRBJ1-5	TGTGCCAGCAGCTTATCCGGGACAGGAGATCAGCCCCAGCATTTT	CASSLSGTGDQPQHF
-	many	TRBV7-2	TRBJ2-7	TGTGCCAGCAGCTTATGGCGGGACCCAGCCTACGAGCAGTACTTC	CASSLWRDPAYEQYF
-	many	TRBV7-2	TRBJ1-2	TGTGCCAGCAGCTTAGGGACACTTCTAGTTTATGGCTACACCTTC	CASSLGTLLVYGYTF
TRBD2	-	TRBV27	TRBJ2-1	TGTGCCAGCAGTTTAGAGGGTCTAGCGGGTTTCTTCTTC	CASSLEGLAGFFF
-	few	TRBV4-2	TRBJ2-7	TGTGCCAGCAGCCAAGAATTTCAAGCGGCCGGCTACGAGCAGTACTTC	CASSQEFQAAGYEQYF
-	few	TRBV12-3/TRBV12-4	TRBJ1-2	TGTGCCAGCAGTTTGGCTCTCGGCGATGGCTACACCTTC	CASSLALGDGYTF
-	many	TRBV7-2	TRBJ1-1	TGTGCCAGCAGCCCACCTACAGGTTACACTGAAGCTTTCTTT	CASSPPTGYTEAFF
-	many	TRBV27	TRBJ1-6	TGTGCCAGCAGTTTATTATCCGAGGGGGGTTATAATTCACCCCTCCACTTT	CASSLLSEGGYNSPLHF
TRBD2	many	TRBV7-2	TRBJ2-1	TGTGCCAGCAGTCTTAATAGACCTAGCGGGAGGCCCTTTGGCTCCTACAATGAGCAGTTCTTC	CASSLNRPSGRPFGSYNEQFF
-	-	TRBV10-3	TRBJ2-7	TGTGCCATGGCGAGCGGTTATGGCTCCTACGAGCAGTACTTC	CAMASGYGSYEQYF
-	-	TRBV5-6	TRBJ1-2	TGTGCCAGCAGCCGCCCCATCGATGCCGCCTATGGCTACACCTTC	CASSRPIDAAYGYTF
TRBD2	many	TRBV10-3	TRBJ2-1	TGTGCCATCAGTGATGCCCGGGGGGACAATGAGCAGTTCTTC	CAISDARGDNEQFF
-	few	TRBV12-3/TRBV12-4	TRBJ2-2	TGTGCCAGCAATAAAATGGGACTTATGAACACCGGGGAGCTGTTTTTT	CASNKMGLMNTGELFF
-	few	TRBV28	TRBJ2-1	TGTGCCAGCAGTTTCCTCGCCCGGGTCGGGTACAATGAGCAGTTCTTC	CASSFLARVGYNEQFF
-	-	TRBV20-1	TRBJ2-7	TGCAGTGCGCGGGGACCATCACTCTACGAGCAGTACTTC	CSARGPSLYEQYF
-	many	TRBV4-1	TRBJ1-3	TGCGCCAGCAGCCAGCTCGAAGGCGGAGGTACTGGAAACACCATATATTTT	CASSQLEGGGTGNTIYF
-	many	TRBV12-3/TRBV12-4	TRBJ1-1	TGTGCCAGCAATAGACACGGGGAGAATGAAGCTTTCTTT	CASNRHGENEAFF
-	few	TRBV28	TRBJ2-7	TGTGCCAGCAGTTTACGTAGTCTAAGCGCCTACGAGCAGTACTTC	CASSLRSLSAYEQYF
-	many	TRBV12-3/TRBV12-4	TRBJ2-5	TGTGCCAGCAGCCAAGAAGCGGGCGTACAGAGGGAGACCCAGTACTTC	CASSQEAGVQRETQYF
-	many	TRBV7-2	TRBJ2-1	TGTGCCAGCAGTATACAGCGGGTTGAGCAGTTCTTC	CASSIQRVEQFF
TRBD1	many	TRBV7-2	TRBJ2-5	TGTGCCAGCAGCTTAGTACAGGGGAAGACCCAGTACTTC	CASSLVQGKTQYF
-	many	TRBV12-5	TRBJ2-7	TGTGCTAGTGGTTTGCCCTCTATGGGGAACAACCGGGACCGACATTACGAGCAGTACTTC	CASGLPSMGNNRDRHYEQYF
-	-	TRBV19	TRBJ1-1	TGTGCCAGTAGCCGGACAGAACCTAACACTGAAGCTTTCTTT	CASSRTEPNTEAFF
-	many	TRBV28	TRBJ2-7	TGTGCCAGCACCTCAAATCACGAGCAGTACTTC	CASTSNHEQYF
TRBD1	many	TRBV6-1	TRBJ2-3	TGTGCCAGCAGTCCCCGGACAGGAGTAGACCTCGTCGATACGCAGTATTTT	CASSPRTGVDLVDTQYF
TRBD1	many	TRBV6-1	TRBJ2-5	TGTGCCAGCAGGAGGATGCGGACAGGGCTCCAAGAGACCCAGTACTTC	CASRRMRTGLQETQYF
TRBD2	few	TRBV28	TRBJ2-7	TGTGCCAGCAGTTTCCTAGCGGGAGAGTACGAGCAGTACTTC	CASSFLAGEYEQYF
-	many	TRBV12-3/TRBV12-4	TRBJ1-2	TGTGCCAGCAGTTTTCAGAGCGCTCTGGGCGCCGACAGGAACTATGGCTACACCTTC	CASSFQSALGADRNYGYTF
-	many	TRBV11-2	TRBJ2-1	TGTGCCAGCAGCTTAGATCAGGGCAGGGGGCTAACTAGCGTTTACAATGAGCAGTTCTTC	CASSLDQGRGLTSVYNEQFF
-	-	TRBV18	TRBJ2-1	TGTGCCAGCTCGCCGACGAGGGACAATGAGCAGTTCTTC	CASSPTRDNEQFF
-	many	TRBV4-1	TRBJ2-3	TGCGCCAGCAGCCAAGATCGATTAGCTAGCACAGATACGCAGTATTTT	CASSQDRLASTDTQYF